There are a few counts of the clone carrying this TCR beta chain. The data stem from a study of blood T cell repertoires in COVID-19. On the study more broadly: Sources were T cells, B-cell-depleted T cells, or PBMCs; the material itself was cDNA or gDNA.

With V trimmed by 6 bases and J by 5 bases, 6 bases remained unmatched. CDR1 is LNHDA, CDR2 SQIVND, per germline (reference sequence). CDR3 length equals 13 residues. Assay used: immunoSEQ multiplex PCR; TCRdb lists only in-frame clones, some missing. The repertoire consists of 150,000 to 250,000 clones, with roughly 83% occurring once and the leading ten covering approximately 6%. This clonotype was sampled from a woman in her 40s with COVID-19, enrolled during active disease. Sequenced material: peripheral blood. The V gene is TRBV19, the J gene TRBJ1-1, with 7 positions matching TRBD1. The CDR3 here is CASSYDRATEAFF. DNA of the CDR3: TGTGCCAGTAGCTATGACAGGGCGACTGAAGCTTTCTTT.